The rows below give T cell receptor beta chains drawn from one sample of a study of post-analysis software for immune sequencing data. TCRdb reprocessed the PCR reads with MiXCR, giving one entry per CDR3 protein. The table has approximately 400,000 distinct CDR3 sequences, 30% to 45% seen once; the top ten hold around 15%. Sequencing input: blood. These receptors were taken from a girl aged 5-17 years with multiple sclerosis. Each CDR3 is given with its conserved first and last residue. The order of the fields is V gene, J gene, CDR3 protein.

V gene: TRBV12-3/TRBV12-4; J gene: TRBJ2-5; CDR3 protein: CASSLEGIQETQYF
V gene: TRBV20-1; J gene: TRBJ1-2; CDR3 protein: CNPSGTNYGYTF
V gene: TRBV9; J gene: TRBJ2-1; CDR3 protein: CASSVAGGAHNEQFF
V gene: TRBV12-3/TRBV12-4; J gene: TRBJ1-6; CDR3 protein: CASSLQGASPLHF
V gene: TRBV18; J gene: TRBJ1-1; CDR3 protein: CASSPREGGVGNTEAFF
V gene: TRBV6-1; J gene: TRBJ2-1; CDR3 protein: CASLYSGGASQFF
V gene: TRBV11-2; J gene: TRBJ2-1; CDR3 protein: CASSLAWASGDNEQFF
V gene: TRBV2; J gene: TRBJ1-1; CDR3 protein: CASSDRVANTEAFF
V gene: TRBV6-6; J gene: TRBJ2-7; CDR3 protein: CASSPMGHPYEQYF
V gene: TRBV6-5; J gene: TRBJ2-1; CDR3 protein: CASSYSRASGGNEQFF
V gene: TRBV20-1; J gene: TRBJ1-6; CDR3 protein: CSARDQFSRNSPLHF
V gene: TRBV7-3; J gene: TRBJ2-3; CDR3 protein: CASSSAGGDNTQYF
V gene: TRBV20-1; J gene: TRBJ2-3; CDR3 protein: CSARAPGTAISTDTQYF